Listed below are T cell receptor beta chains from one sample, sequenced in a study of metastatic and nonmetastatic thyroid tumors. With MiXCR, TCRdb called clones anew from the PCR reads. Among about 93,000 clones listed, about an eighth were seen once. The sample was blood. These receptors all come from a female donor with papillary thyroid cancer or a benign thyroid nodule (not recorded which). Some clones in this sample may be carry-over from other donors' samples. Each CDR3 is given with its conserved first and last residue. Fields, in order: clone size, D gene, J gene, V gene, CDR3 protein, CDR3 DNA. D genes are given only for firm matches. Rows give clone size only sometimes, using once, few, many, or a class for an expanded clone.

NA	TRBD1	TRBJ1-1	TRBV27	CASGGQGLTEAFF	TGTGCCAGCGGAGGACAGGGGCTCACTGAAGCTTTCTTT
many	NA	TRBJ2-5	TRBV4-1	CASSQDRETQYF	TGCGCCAGCAGCCAAGATCGAGAGACCCAGTACTTC
many	NA	TRBJ1-5	TRBV12-3/TRBV12-4	CASRRGGATGQNQPQHF	TGTGCCAGCAGGAGGGGGGGGGCCACGGGTCAGAATCAGCCCCAGCATTTT
NA	NA	TRBJ2-7	TRBV7-9	CASSSQCYEQYF	TGTGCCAGCAGCTCGCAGTGCTACGAGCAGTACTTC
few	TRBD1	TRBJ2-7	TRBV12-3/TRBV12-4	CASSPTDRGNEQYF	TGTGCCAGCAGTCCGACCGACAGGGGGAACGAGCAGTACTTC
NA	NA	TRBJ2-3	TRBV11-2	CASSLVGAGFCTQYF	TGTGCCAGCAGCTTAGTTGGGGCAGGCTTTTGTACGCAGTATTTT
many	NA	TRBJ2-3	TRBV6-1	CASSGGVITDTQYF	TGTGCCAGCAGTGGGGGCGTAATAACAGATACGCAGTATTTT
many	NA	TRBJ1-6	TRBV7-2	CASSLGGGLNSPLHF	TGTGCCAGCAGCTTAGGTGGGGGTCTTAATTCACCCCTCCACTTT
many	NA	TRBJ2-5	TRBV6-2/TRBV6-3	CASSLVQAPTSLVAQYF	TGTGCCAGCAGTTTAGTCCAGGCCCCGACTAGTTTGGTGGCCCAGTACTTC
NA	NA	TRBJ2-1	TRBV28	CANTRWGRGGNDQFF	TGTGCCAACACCCGCTGGGGCAGGGGTGGCAATGATCAGTTCTTC
few	TRBD1	TRBJ2-7	TRBV27	CAISTPPDRPGYEQYF	TGTGCCATCAGCACCCCGCCGGACAGGCCCGGCTACGAGCAGTACTTC
many	TRBD1	TRBJ2-7	TRBV4-1	CASSQVNTGGYEQYF	TGCGCCAGCAGCCAAGTGAATACAGGGGGCTACGAGCAGTACTTC